These 21 T cell receptor beta chains share one sample of origin, sequenced in a study of blood T cell repertoires in COVID-19 (dated by TCRdb to 2018 to 2021). Library preparation was by the immunoSEQ multiplex PCR assay. TCRdb mirrors the immuneACCESS table, restricted to in-frame sequences. Some clones are absent from its copies; in checked studies, under half trace to an unresolved V gene, and the reason for the others is unknown. For this sample there are 150,000 to 200,000 clones; 80% to 90% appear just once. The ten largest clones represent about 14% of the sample. The sequenced sample consisted of peripheral blood. The receptors were gathered from a woman aged 70-85 years with COVID-19, enrolled during active disease.

This chain joins TRBV28 and TRBJ2-4; 11 bases are shared with TRBD1. The length of the CDR3 is 15 residues. V was pared by 2 bases and J by 10 bases, with 7 bases of the junction left unmatched. CDR1 and CDR2 (germline): MDHEN, SYDVKM. CDR3 residues: CASSLGTGGRWIQYF. CDR3 DNA sequence: TGTGCCAGCAGTTTAGGGACAGGGGGAAGGTGGATTCAGTACTTC.

CDR3 residues: CASSLRGGGYTF. CDR3 sequence (DNA): TGCGCCAGCAGCTTGCGAGGGGGCGGCTACACCTTC. This chain links TRBV5-1 with TRBJ1-2; 7 bases line up with TRBD1. This CDR3 has 12 residues. Germline lookup yields CDR1 SGHRS and CDR2 YFSETQ. J was trimmed by 8 bases and V by 1 base; bases with no gene match: 2.

The chain employs TRBV21-1 and TRBJ1-4; the table's D call TRBD1 went unverified against the DNA. TRBV21-1 is annotated as a pseudogene. This CDR3 spans 21 amino acids. DNA for the CDR3: TGTGCCAGCAGCAAAGATCGGTTTAAGGGGACAGTCCCTACAACTAATGAAAAACTGTTTTTT. Translated, it gives CASSKDRFKGTVPTTNEKLFF.

The V call is TRBV11-3, the J call TRBJ2-1; possible D gene TRBD2, 6 bases. V lost 2 bases to trimming and J lost 6 bases, with 11 bases between them. In germline, CDR1 is SGHNT, CDR2 YENEEA. The CDR3 sequence is 14 residues long. The DNA for the CDR3 is TGTGCCAGCAGCTTAATGTGGGGGGTCAATGAGCAGTTCTTC. Residues: CASSLMWGVNEQFF.

V usage is TRBV5-1 and J usage is TRBJ1-4, with D unclear. The CDR3 totals 15 residues. The germline V gene has CDR1 SGHRS and CDR2 YFSETQ. V was trimmed by 0 bases and J by 0 bases, leaving 6 bases between them. CDR3 nucleotides: TGCGCCAGCAGCTTGGCCCCCGCAACTAATGAAAAACTGTTTTTT. Encoded protein: CASSLAPATNEKLFF.

As DNA, the CDR3 is TGTGCCAGCAGTTCAGGAGCGGGTTGGGTGAACGAGCAGTACGTC. Protein: CASSSGAGWVNEQYV. The J gene is TRBJ2-7, the V gene TRBV28, with a tentative D call TRBD2 (6 bases). Looked up from germline, CDR1 is MDHEN and CDR2 is SYDVKM. With 4 bases removed from V and 5 bases from J, the gap between germline ends came to 18 bases. The CDR3 is made up of 15 amino acids.

V usage is TRBV11-2 and J usage is TRBJ2-1, with 7 bases matching TRBD2. V shed 2 bases and J 7 bases; nucleotides not matched to a gene: 5. The CDR3 runs to 14 residues. CDR1 is SGHAT, CDR2 FQNNGV, per germline. In DNA form, the CDR3 reads TGTGCCAGCAGCTTACGGGGGGTGATAAATGAGCAGTTCTTC. Protein product: CASSLRGVINEQFF.

This clone turned up a few times. The chain joins TRBV18 to TRBJ2-5, with D possibly matching TRBD1 (6 bases). Germline CDR1 and CDR2: KGHSH and LQKENI. V gave up 2 bases and J gave up 2 bases, with 6 bases separating them. The CDR3 runs to 13 residues. CDR3 loop: CASSPGQQETQYF. CDR3 nucleotides: TGTGCCAGCTCACCAGGACAGCAAGAGACCCAGTACTTC.

The chain has TRBV5-1 and TRBJ1-1, with a possible D match to TRBD1 (5 bases). The CDR3 is made up of 15 amino acids. Germline loops: CDR1 SGHRS, CDR2 YFSETQ. V was trimmed by 2 bases and J by 0 bases, leaving 11 bases between them. The CDR3, as DNA: TGCGCCAGCAGCTTTCAGGGTCCCATGAACACTGAAGCTTTCTTT. This encodes CASSFQGPMNTEAFF.

V and J are TRBV5-1 and TRBJ2-2; TRBD1 matches 9 bases. The CDR3 length is 16 residues. V dropped 0 bases and J dropped 5; count of bases not matched to a gene: 5. Germline CDR1 and CDR2: SGHRS and YFSETQ. CDR3 DNA: TGCGCCAGCAGCTTGGGGGGACAGGGAAGAACCGGGGAGCTGTTTTTT. Protein: CASSLGGQGRTGELFF.

The chain couples TRBV27 to TRBJ1-1; TRBD1 aligns across 10 bases. CDR1 and CDR2 (germline): MNHEY, SMNVEV (reference sequence). This CDR3 is 14 amino acids long. The J segment lost 6 bases and the V segment lost 5 bases, leaving 6 bases of the junction unmatched. CDR3 coding DNA: TGTGCCAGCAGTGAGACAGGGGGCGGGGCTGAAGCTTTCTTT. This sequence encodes CASSETGGGAEAFF.

The chain recombines TRBV6-6 with TRBJ1-3; D is ambiguous. Trimming cost V 6 bases and J 5 bases, with 14 bases left between them. CDR3 length: 14 residues. The germline V gene has CDR1 MNHNY and CDR2 SVGAGI (reference sequence). CDR3 nucleotides: TGTGCCAGCAGGAACGCGGGATCTAGAAACACCATATATTTT. Translated, it gives CASRNAGSRNTIYF.

This chain connects TRBV7-2 to TRBJ2-7; TRBD1 matches 11 bases. With 2 bases clipped from V and 6 bases from J, the junction kept 12 bases outside the gene matches. CDR3 length: 17 residues. Germline V lookup: CDR1 SGHTA, CDR2 FQGNSA. CDR3: CASSLKNPGTGGSEQYF. CDR3 DNA: TGTGCCAGCAGCTTAAAAAACCCAGGGACAGGGGGGTCCGAGCAGTACTTC.

V usage is TRBV24-1 and J usage is TRBJ2-7; 9 bases agree with TRBD1. Trimming at V came to 8 bases and at J to 6 bases, leaving 7 bases not matched to a gene. CDR1 and CDR2 from the germline V gene are KGHDR and SFDVKD. This CDR3 is built from 13 residues. The CDR3 is CATMGQGSGEQYF. The DNA of the CDR3 is TGTGCCACCATGGGACAGGGTTCAGGCGAGCAGTACTTC.

The J gene is TRBJ1-6, the V gene TRBV20-1; D not certain. There are 12 residues in the CDR3. Germline V gives CDR1 DFQATT, CDR2 SNEGSKA (reference sequence). V was shortened by 3 bases and J by 6 bases, with 6 bases between the two germline ends. The CDR3: CSASRSNSPLHF. CDR3 in DNA: TGCAGTGCTAGTCGGAGTAATTCACCCCTCCACTTT.

This clone has just one count. The gene calls are TRBV5-1 and TRBJ2-5, with 7 bases lining up with TRBD1. CDR3 size: 14 residues. Germline assignment: CDR1 SGHRS and CDR2 YFSETQ. J lost 1 base, V lost 4 bases, and 4 bases had no gene match. The CDR3 loop is CASSPGTVQETQYF. CDR3 nucleotide sequence: TGCGCCAGCAGCCCGGGGACAGTCCAAGAGACCCAGTACTTC. The full variable domain, with the rest looked up from reference TRBV5-1 and TRBJ2-5, is KAGVTQTPRYLIKTRGQQVTLSCSPISGHRSVSWYQQTPGQGLQFLFEYFSETQRNKGNFPGRFSGRQFSNSRSEMNVSTLELGDSALYLCASSPGTVQETQYFGPGTRLLVL.

This clone has only a few counts. The chain carries TRBV3-1 (or the pseudogene TRBV3-2) and TRBJ1-6, with D unclear. V lost 6 bases and J lost 0, with 12 bases in between. Germline V CDR1 and CDR2: LGHDT, YNNKEL (reference sequence). This CDR3 comprises 16 residues. Here the CDR3 DNA reads TGTGCCAGCAGGACGGGAGCTCGCTCCTATAATTCACCCCTCCACTTT. Protein: CASRTGARSYNSPLHF.

The CDR3 sequence is CASKAGTAGANVLTF. CDR3 bases: TGTGCCAGTAAGGCTGGGACAGCCGGGGCCAACGTCCTGACTTTC. V usage is TRBV19 and J usage is TRBJ2-6, with 7 bases matching TRBD1. This CDR3 contains 15 residues. The germline gives CDR1 LNHDA, CDR2 SQIVND (reference sequence). Losses at the gene ends were 7 bases for V and 4 bases for J; bases not matched to a gene: 7.

DNA of the CDR3: TGTGCCAGCAGTTTTCCCCTAGCGGGGGGTGTGGCCTACAATGAGCAGTTCTTC. Encoded protein: CASSFPLAGGVAYNEQFF. This chain uses TRBV28 with TRBJ2-1; 11 positions agree with TRBD2. This CDR3 comprises 18 residues. CDR1 and CDR2 (germline): MDHEN, SYDVKM. With V trimmed by 3 bases and J by 2 bases, 9 bases remained unmatched.

The chain links TRBV6-4 to TRBJ2-1, with 8 bases fitting TRBD2. Germline CDR1 is MRHNA and CDR2 is SNTAGT. This CDR3 contains 14 residues. V dropped 3 bases and J dropped 7; count of bases not matched to a gene: 5. The chain's CDR3 is CASSEVSGANEQFF. CDR3 DNA sequence: TGTGCCAGCAGTGAGGTTAGCGGGGCAAATGAGCAGTTCTTC.

This chain links TRBV28 with TRBJ2-7; D is possibly TRBD1 (5 bases). V lost 7 bases and J 2 bases, leaving 15 bases between the germline ends. Germline V gene sequence: CDR1 MDHEN, CDR2 SYDVKM. This CDR3 is built from 14 residues. CDR3 coding DNA: TGTGCCAGCAAGAAGCAGACAGATCCCTACGAGCAGTACGTC. Residues: CASKKQTDPYEQYV.